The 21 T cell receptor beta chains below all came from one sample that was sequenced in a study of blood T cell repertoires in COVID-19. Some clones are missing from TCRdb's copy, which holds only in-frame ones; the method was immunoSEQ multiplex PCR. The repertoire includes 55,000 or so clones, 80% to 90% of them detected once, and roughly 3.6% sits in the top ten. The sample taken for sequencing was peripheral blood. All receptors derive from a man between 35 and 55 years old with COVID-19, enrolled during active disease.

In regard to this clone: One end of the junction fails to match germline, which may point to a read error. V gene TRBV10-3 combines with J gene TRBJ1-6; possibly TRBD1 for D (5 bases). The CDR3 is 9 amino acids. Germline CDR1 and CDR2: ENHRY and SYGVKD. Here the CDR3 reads CAISERGYF. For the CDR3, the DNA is TGTGCCATCAGTGAGAGGGGCTATTTT.

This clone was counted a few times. CDR3 region: CASSPSEGQGRQPQHF. The CDR3 region has the DNA TGCGCCAGCAGCCCGTCAGAGGGACAGGGGAGGCAGCCCCAGCATTTT. The genes are TRBV4-1 and TRBJ1-5; 10 bases are shared with TRBD1. CDR3 length equals 16 residues. Germline trimming cut 4 bases from V and 7 bases from J; bases unmatched to any gene: 10. Germline V gene lookup returns CDR1 MGHRA and CDR2 YSYEKL.

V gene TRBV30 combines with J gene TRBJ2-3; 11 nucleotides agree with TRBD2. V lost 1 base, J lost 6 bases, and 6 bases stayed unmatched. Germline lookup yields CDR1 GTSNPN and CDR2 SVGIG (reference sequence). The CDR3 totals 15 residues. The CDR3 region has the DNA TGTGCCTGGAGTGGGCTAGCGGGAGGTGCCGATACGCAGTATTTT. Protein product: CAWSGLAGGADTQYF. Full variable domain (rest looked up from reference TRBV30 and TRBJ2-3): SQTIHQWPATLVQPVGSPLSLECTVEGTSNPNLYWYRQAAGRGLQLLFYSVGIGQISSEVPQNLSASRPQDRQFILSSKKLLLSDSGFYLCAWSGLAGGADTQYFGPGTRLTVL.

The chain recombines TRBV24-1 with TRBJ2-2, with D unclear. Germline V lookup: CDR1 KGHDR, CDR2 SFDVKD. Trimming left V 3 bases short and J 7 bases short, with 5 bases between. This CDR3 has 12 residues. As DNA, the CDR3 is TGTGCCACCAGTGATCCCCTCGGGGAGCTGTTTTTT. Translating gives CATSDPLGELFF.

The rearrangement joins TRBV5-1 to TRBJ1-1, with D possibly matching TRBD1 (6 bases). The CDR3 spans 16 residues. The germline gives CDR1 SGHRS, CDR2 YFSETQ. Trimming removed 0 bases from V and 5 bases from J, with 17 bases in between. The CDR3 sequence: CASSLDGPGDWTEAFF. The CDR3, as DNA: TGCGCCAGCAGCTTGGATGGTCCAGGGGATTGGACTGAAGCTTTCTTT.

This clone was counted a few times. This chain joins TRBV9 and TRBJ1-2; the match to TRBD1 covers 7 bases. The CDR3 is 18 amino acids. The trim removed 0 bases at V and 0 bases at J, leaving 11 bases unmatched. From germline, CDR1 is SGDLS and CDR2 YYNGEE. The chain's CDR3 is CASSVDGTDRNPNYGYTF. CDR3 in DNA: TGTGCCAGCAGCGTAGATGGGACAGATAGAAATCCTAACTATGGCTACACCTTC.

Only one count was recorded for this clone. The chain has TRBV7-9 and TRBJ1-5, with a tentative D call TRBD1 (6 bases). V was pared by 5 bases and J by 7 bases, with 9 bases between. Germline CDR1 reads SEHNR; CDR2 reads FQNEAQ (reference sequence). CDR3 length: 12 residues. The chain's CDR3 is CASSPDSQPQHF. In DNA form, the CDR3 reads TGTGCCAGCAGCCCGGACAGCCAGCCCCAGCATTTT. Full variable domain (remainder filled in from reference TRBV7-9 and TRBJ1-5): DTGVSQNPRHKITKRGQNVTFRCDPISEHNRLYWYRQTLGQGPEFLTYFQNEAQLEKSRLLSDRFSAERPKGSFSTLEIQRTEQGDSAMYLCASSPDSQPQHFGDGTRLSIL.

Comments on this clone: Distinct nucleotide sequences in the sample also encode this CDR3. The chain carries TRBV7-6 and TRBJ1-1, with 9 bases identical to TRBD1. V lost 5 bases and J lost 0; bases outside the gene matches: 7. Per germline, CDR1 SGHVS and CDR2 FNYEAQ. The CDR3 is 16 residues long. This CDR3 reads CASSPGTGYMNTEAFF. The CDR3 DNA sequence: TGTGCCAGCAGCCCCGGGACAGGGTACATGAACACTGAAGCTTTCTTT.

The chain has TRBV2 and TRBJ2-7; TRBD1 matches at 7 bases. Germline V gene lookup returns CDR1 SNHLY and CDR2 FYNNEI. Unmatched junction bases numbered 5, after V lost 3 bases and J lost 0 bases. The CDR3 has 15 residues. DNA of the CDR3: TGTGCCAGCAGTGATGGGACAGTGAACTCCTACGAGCAGTACTTC. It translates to CASSDGTVNSYEQYF.

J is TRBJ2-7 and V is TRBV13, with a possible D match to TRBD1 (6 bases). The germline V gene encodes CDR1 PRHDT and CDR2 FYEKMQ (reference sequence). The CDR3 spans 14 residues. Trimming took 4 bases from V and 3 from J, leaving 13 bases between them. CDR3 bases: TGTGCCAGCAGCTCGGGGCTGACAGGCTACGAGCAGTACTTC. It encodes CASSSGLTGYEQYF.

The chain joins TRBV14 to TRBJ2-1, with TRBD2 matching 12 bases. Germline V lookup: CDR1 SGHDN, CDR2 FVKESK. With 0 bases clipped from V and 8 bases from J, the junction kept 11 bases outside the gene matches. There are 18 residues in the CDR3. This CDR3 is CASSQDLASGRAWDEQFF. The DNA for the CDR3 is TGTGCCAGCAGCCAAGATCTGGCTAGCGGGAGGGCCTGGGATGAGCAGTTCTTC.

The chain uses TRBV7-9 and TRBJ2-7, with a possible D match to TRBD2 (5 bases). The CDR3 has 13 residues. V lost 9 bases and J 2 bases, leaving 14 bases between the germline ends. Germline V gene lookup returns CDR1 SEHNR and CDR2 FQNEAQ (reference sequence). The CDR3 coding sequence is TGTGCCAGTACCCATCCGGGGACCTACGAGCAGTACTTC. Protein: CASTHPGTYEQYF. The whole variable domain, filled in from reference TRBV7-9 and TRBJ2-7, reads DTGVSQNPRHKITKRGQNVTFRCDPISEHNRLYWYRQTLGQGPEFLTYFQNEAQLEKSRLLSDRFSAERPKGSFSTLEIQRTEQGDSAMYLCASTHPGTYEQYFGPGTRLTVT.

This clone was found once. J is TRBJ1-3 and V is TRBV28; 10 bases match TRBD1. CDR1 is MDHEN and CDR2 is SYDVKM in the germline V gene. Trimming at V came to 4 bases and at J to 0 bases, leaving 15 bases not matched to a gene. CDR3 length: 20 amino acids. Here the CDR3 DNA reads TGTGCCAGCAGTTACCTGACAGGGGGCCGAGGGGCTCGCTCTGGAAACACCATATATTTT. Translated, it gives CASSYLTGGRGARSGNTIYF.

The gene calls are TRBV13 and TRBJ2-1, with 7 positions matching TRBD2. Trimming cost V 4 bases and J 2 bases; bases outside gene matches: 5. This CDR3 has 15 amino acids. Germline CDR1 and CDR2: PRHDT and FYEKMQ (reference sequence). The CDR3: CASSSGRPAYNEQFF. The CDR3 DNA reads TGTGCCAGCAGCTCCGGGAGGCCGGCCTACAATGAGCAGTTCTTC. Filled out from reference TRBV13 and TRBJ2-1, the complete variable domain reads AAGVIQSPRHLIKEKRETATLKCYPIPRHDTVYWYQQGPGQDPQFLISFYEKMQSDKGSIPDRFSAQQFSDYHSELNMSSLELGDSALYFCASSSGRPAYNEQFFGPGTRLTVL.

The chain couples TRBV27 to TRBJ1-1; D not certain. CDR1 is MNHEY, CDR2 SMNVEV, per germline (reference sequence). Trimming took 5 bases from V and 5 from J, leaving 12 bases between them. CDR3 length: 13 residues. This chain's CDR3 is CASSPQGRTEAFF. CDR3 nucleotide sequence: TGTGCCAGCAGTCCCCAAGGGAGGACTGAAGCTTTCTTT.

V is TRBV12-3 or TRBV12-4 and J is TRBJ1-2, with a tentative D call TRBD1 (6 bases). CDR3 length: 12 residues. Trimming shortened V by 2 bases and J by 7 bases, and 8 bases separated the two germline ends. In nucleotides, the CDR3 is TGTGCCAGCAGTTTACAGGGGCTTGGCTACACCTTC. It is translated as CASSLQGLGYTF.

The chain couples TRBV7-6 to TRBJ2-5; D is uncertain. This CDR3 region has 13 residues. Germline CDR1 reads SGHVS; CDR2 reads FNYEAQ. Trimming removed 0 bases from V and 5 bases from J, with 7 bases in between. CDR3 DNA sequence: TGTGCCAGCAGCTTAGCGCCGAGGGAGACCCAGTACTTC. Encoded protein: CASSLAPRETQYF.

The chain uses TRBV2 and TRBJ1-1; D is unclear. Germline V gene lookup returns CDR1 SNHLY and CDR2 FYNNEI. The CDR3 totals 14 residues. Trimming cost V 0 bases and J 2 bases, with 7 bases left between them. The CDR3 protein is CASSEAQANTEAFF. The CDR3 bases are TGTGCCAGCAGTGAAGCGCAGGCAAACACTGAAGCTTTCTTT. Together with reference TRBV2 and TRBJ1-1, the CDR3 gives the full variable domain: EPEVTQTPSHQVTQMGQEVILRCVPISNHLYFYWYRQILGQKVEFLVSFYNNEISEKSEIFDDQFSVERPDGSNFTLKIRSTKLEDSAMYFCASSEAQANTEAFFGQGTRLTVV.

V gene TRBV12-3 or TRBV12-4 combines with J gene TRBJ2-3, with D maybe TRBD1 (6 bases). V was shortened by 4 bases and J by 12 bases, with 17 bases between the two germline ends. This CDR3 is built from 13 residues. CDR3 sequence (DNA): TGTGCCAGCAGTTCAACCGGGACATCTGCACAGTATTTT. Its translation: CASSSTGTSAQYF.

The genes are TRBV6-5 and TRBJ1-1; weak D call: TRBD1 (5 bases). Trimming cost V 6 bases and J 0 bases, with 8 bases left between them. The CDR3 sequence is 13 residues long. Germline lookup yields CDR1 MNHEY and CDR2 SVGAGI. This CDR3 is CASRDNVNTEAFF. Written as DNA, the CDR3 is TGTGCCAGCAGGGACAACGTGAACACTGAAGCTTTCTTT.

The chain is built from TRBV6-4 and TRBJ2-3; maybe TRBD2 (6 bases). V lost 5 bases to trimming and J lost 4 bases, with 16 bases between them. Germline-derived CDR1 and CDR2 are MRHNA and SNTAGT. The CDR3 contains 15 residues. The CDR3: CASSQEAGPPDTQYF. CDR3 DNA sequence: TGTGCCAGCAGTCAGGAAGCGGGTCCACCAGATACGCAGTATTTT.